Shown below are 14 T cell receptor beta chains from a single sample sequenced in a study of CD8+ T cells in alopecia areata. Extracted RNA was reverse transcribed into cDNA, the sequencing template. This table comes from immunoSEQ multiplex PCR, and its TCRdb copy is limited to in-frame clones, with some not included. Singletons are absent from the sample, which has 200,000 to 300,000 clones. Pooled cutaneous lymph node cells were sorted using CD4, CD8alpha, NKG2D, NKG2ACE and other markers. Sequenced sample: CD4+ T cells sorted from a lymph node. The source of these receptors is a C3H/HeJ mouse with alopecia areata. The strain bears MHC haplotype H2-k.

This clone occurred a few times. All gene names here are mouse names. The CDR3 end is not reached by the read, which stops 4 residues before it; the germline J gene fills it in. The chain uses TRBV1 and TRBJ1-1; D may be TRBD1 (6 bases). CDR1 is NSQYPW and CDR2 is LRSPGD in the germline V gene (reference sequence). This CDR3 comprises 13 residues. Trimming took off 6 bases at V and 0 bases at J, with 8 bases between the two ends. The covered CDR3 bases are TGCACCTGCAGAGGGACACCAAACACA. It specifies CTCRGTPNT. The full CDR3 reads CTCRGTPNTEVFF. Variable domain in full (rest from reference TRBV1 and TRBJ1-1): VTLLEQNPRWRLVPRGQAVNLRCILKNSQYPWMSWYQQDLQKQLQWLFTLRSPGDKEVKSLPGADYLATRVTDTELRLQVANMSQGRTLYCTCRGTPNTEVFFGKGTRLTVV.

As regards this clone: Gene names are the mouse ones. Read data end 3 residues before the CDR3 end; the end is taken from the germline J gene. In the same sample, other DNA sequences code for this CDR3. The V call is TRBV13-2, the J call TRBJ1-6; 7 bases are a match to TRBD1. TRBJ1-6 is an ORF, with its function uncertain. This CDR3 is built from 13 residues. V shed 3 bases and J 7 bases; nucleotides not matched to a gene: 1. Germline V CDR1 and CDR2: NNHNN, SYGAGS (reference sequence). The CDR3 protein is CASGGQGNSPLYF. The CDR3 bases that were read are TGTGCCAGCGGTGGACAGGGAAATTCGCCC.

Only a few counts were recorded for this clone. Mouse germline and gene names are used. CDR3 DNA (partial): TGTGCCAGCAGTATTCCCGGACTGGGGGCAAACACCGGG. Encoded protein: CASSIPGLGANTG. The full CDR3 protein is CASSIPGLGANTGQLYF. The chain joins TRBV19 to TRBJ2-2, with 10 bases matching TRBD2. The missing CDR3 end, 4 residues past where the read stops, is filled in from the germline J gene. Looked up from germline, CDR1 is FNHDT and CDR2 is SITEND (reference sequence). Unmatched junction bases numbered 4, after V lost 2 bases and J lost 0 bases. This CDR3 has 17 residues. The whole variable domain, remainder taken from reference TRBV19 and TRBJ2-2, is GGIITQTPKFLIGQEGQKLTLKCQQNFNHDTMYWYRQDSGKGLRLIYYSITENDLQKGDLSEGYDASREKKSSFSLTVTSAQKNEMAVFLCASSIPGLGANTGQLYFGEGSKLTVL.

With regard to this clone: Gene names are mouse gene names. The read comes to an end 3 residues before the CDR3 does, leaving the germline J gene to fill in the end. The chain uses TRBV14 and TRBJ1-6; 7 bases fit TRBD1. TRBJ1-6 is treated as an ORF (open reading frame) with a function not yet certain. This CDR3 comprises 15 residues. Germline loops: CDR1 SGHDT, CDR2 FRDEAV. With V trimmed by 5 bases and J by 5 bases, 7 bases remained unmatched. The CDR3 protein is CASSLGTANNSPLYF. Partial CDR3 DNA: TGTGCCAGCAGCCTCGGGACAGCAAATAATTCGCCC.

This clone was counted only a few times. Germline and genes here are mouse. The missing CDR3 end, 4 residues past where the read stops, is filled in from the germline J gene. The sample contains more than one DNA sequence encoding this CDR3. This chain uses TRBV19 with TRBJ2-2, with 7 bases identical to TRBD1. This CDR3 has 14 amino acids. Germline V gives CDR1 FNHDT, CDR2 SITEND (reference sequence). With 4 bases clipped from V and 4 bases from J, the junction kept 4 bases outside the gene matches. The CDR3 is CASSPPGGTGQLYF. CDR3 DNA (partial): TGTGCCAGCAGTCCCCCAGGGGGCACCGGG.

This clone showed up just a few times. Genes and germline are mouse. From the germline J gene comes the end of the CDR3, since the read stops 4 residues before it. The V and J genes are TRBV13-1 and TRBJ1-1, with 7 bases that match TRBD1. This CDR3 is 13 amino acids long. Germline values: CDR1 NSHNY, CDR2 SYGAGN. The CDR3 loop is CASSPTGAGEVFF. CDR3 DNA (partial): TGTGCCAGCAGCCCCACAGGGGCGGGA.

Notes on this clone: The gene names given are mouse names. With the read ending 4 residues before the CDR3 end, the germline J gene is used to fill in that end. The gene calls are TRBV13-3 and TRBJ2-3, with TRBD2 matching 8 bases. J gave up 3 bases and V 2 bases, and 2 bases lay outside the gene matches. This CDR3 contains 14 residues. Germline CDR1 reads NNHDY; CDR2 reads SYVADS. The sequenced CDR3 bases are TGTGCCAGCAGTGAGGCTGGGGGGGCAGAA. Translated, it gives CASSEAGGAE. The complete CDR3 sequence is CASSEAGGAETLYF.

As concerns this clone: The listed genes are named as in mouse. The read halts 4 residues ahead of the CDR3 end, with the missing end drawn from the germline J gene. The chain couples TRBV5 to TRBJ2-1; D is possibly TRBD1 (5 bases). From germline, CDR1 is LGHNA and CDR2 YNLKQL (reference sequence). The CDR3 consists of 15 residues. Trimming stripped 1 base from V and 0 bases from J, with 7 bases between. The CDR3 bases that were read are TGTGCCAGCAGCCAAGGGACAATTAACTATGCT. Translated: CASSQGTINYA. The whole CDR3 protein is CASSQGTINYAEQFF.

On this clone itself: Genes and germline come from the mouse. The observed sequence ends 4 residues before the CDR3 terminus, with the missing tail filled in from the germline J gene. Other DNA variants within this sample encode the same CDR3. The chain is built from TRBV1 and TRBJ2-1; 9 bases map to TRBD1. The CDR3 contains 15 residues. CDR1 NSQYPW and CDR2 LRSPGD come from the germline V gene (reference sequence). The sequenced part of the CDR3 DNA is TGCACCTGCAGTGCTGGTGGGACAGGGAGGGCT. Its translation is CTCSAGGTGRA. The complete CDR3 sequence is CTCSAGGTGRAEQFF.

This clone occurred a few times. The gene names here belong to mouse. The read terminates 4 residues before the CDR3 end, so the remaining end is supplied by the germline J gene. The rearrangement uses TRBV5 and TRBJ1-1; D gene uncertain. CDR1 and CDR2 (germline): LGHNA, YNLKQL (reference sequence). V was clipped by 4 bases and J by 0 bases, with 6 bases between them. The CDR3 covers 13 residues. CDR3 loop: CASSLNANTEVFF. The sequenced CDR3 bases are TGTGCCAGCAGCCTGAATGCAAACACA.

A remark on this clone: Any gene name here is a mouse gene name. The read is 4 residues too short to cover the CDR3 end, so that end is filled in from the germline J gene. The chain carries TRBV13-3 and TRBJ1-2; 7 bases agree with TRBD1. This CDR3 is built from 16 residues. The V gene's germline CDR1 is NNHDY and CDR2 SYVADS. V shed 2 bases and J 0 bases; nucleotides not matched to a gene: 7. This chain's CDR3 is CASSEGSGGANSDYTF. The sequenced CDR3 bases are TGTGCCAGCAGTGAAGGGTCAGGGGGTGCAAACTCC.

On this clone: Mouse germline and gene names are used. CDR3 bases read: TGTGCCAGCAGTGACAGGTACTCCTAT. This gives the protein CASSDRYSY. In full, the CDR3 is CASSDRYSYEQYF. The chain is built from TRBV13-1 and TRBJ2-7; D remains ambiguous. The CDR3 extends 4 residues past the end of the read, so its final part is completed from the germline J gene. The germline V gene encodes CDR1 NSHNY and CDR2 SYGAGN. The CDR3 runs 13 residues. V lost 2 bases and J 0 bases, leaving 6 bases between the germline ends.

This clone was observed a few times. Gene and germline names: mouse. The read falls 4 residues short of the CDR3 end, and the missing part is taken from the germline J gene. The genes are TRBV13-1 and TRBJ2-3, with D perhaps TRBD2 (7 bases). The CDR3 is 15 residues long. The ends were cut back, 0 bases at V and 2 bases at J, with 10 bases in the middle. Germline V gene lookup returns CDR1 NSHNY and CDR2 SYGAGN. CDR3 DNA, as far as it was read: TGTGCCAGCAGTGATGTGGGGGGCTTTGCAGAA. It codes for CASSDVGGFAE. The full-length CDR3 reads as CASSDVGGFAETLYF.

This clone was detected only a few times. These gene names are mouse names. The CDR3 extends 4 residues past the end of the read, so its final part is completed from the germline J gene. V is TRBV19 and J is TRBJ2-7; 8 nucleotides match TRBD2. The CDR3 sequence is 13 residues long. Germline V gene sequence: CDR1 FNHDT, CDR2 SITEND (reference sequence). This CDR3 reads CASSIRGGDEQYF. The part of the CDR3 DNA that was read is TGTGCCAGCAGTATACGGGGGGGCGAT.